These T cell receptor beta chains were read from a single sample in a study of early T cells in non-severe SARS-CoV-2 infection. In TCRdb, the 5' RACE reads were re-called with MiXCR into one record per CDR3 protein. The data show some 70,000 distinct CDR3 sequences, 8% to 9.5% seen once. Sequencing used whole blood. The origin of the receptors is an adult who was a healthcare worker with PCR-confirmed SARS-CoV-2 infection or an uninfected control (not recorded which). Each CDR3 is given with its conserved first and last residue. A D gene is named only where the DNA matches it firmly. Size is omitted from some rows. Given values are once, few, many or a class for expanded clones.

clone size: few; J gene: TRBJ2-7; D gene: -; V gene: TRBV7-2; CDR3 protein: CASTQDPAASYEQYF; CDR3 DNA: TGTGCCAGCACCCAAGACCCTGCGGCTTCCTACGAGCAGTACTTC
clone size: medium-sized; J gene: TRBJ2-5; D gene: TRBD1; V gene: TRBV5-6; CDR3 protein: CASSLPGQGLETQYF; CDR3 DNA: TGTGCCAGCAGCTTGCCGGGACAGGGATTAGAGACCCAGTACTTC
clone size: -; J gene: TRBJ2-4; D gene: -; V gene: TRBV3-1; CDR3 protein: CASSQEPGPIAKNIQYF; CDR3 DNA: TGTGCCAGCAGCCAAGAACCGGGACCGATAGCCAAAAACATTCAGTACTTC
clone size: few; J gene: TRBJ2-3; D gene: TRBD2; V gene: TRBV11-1; CDR3 protein: CASSRRLASTDTQYF; CDR3 DNA: TGTGCCAGCAGCCGCCGACTAGCGAGCACAGATACGCAGTATTTT
clone size: many; J gene: TRBJ1-1; D gene: -; V gene: TRBV20-1; CDR3 protein: CSARDPSVDTEAFF; CDR3 DNA: TGCAGTGCTAGAGATCCTTCAGTGGACACTGAAGCTTTCTTT
clone size: many; J gene: TRBJ2-6; D gene: -; V gene: TRBV6-2/TRBV6-3; CDR3 protein: CASSQTQGSGANVLTF; CDR3 DNA: TGTGCCAGCAGCCAAACCCAGGGTTCGGGGGCCAACGTCCTGACTTTC
clone size: many; J gene: TRBJ2-1; D gene: TRBD2; V gene: TRBV9; CDR3 protein: CASSVAPGTSFGNEQFF; CDR3 DNA: TGTGCCAGCAGCGTAGCTCCCGGGACTAGTTTTGGCAATGAGCAGTTCTTC
clone size: many; J gene: TRBJ2-1; D gene: TRBD2; V gene: TRBV29-1; CDR3 protein: CSVEGTSGRYNEQFF; CDR3 DNA: TGCAGCGTTGAAGGGACTAGCGGCAGGTACAATGAGCAGTTCTTC
clone size: many; J gene: TRBJ2-3; D gene: TRBD1; V gene: TRBV20-1; CDR3 protein: CRGTGPADTQYF; CDR3 DNA: TGCAGGGGGACAGGGCCCGCAGATACGCAGTATTTT
clone size: many; J gene: TRBJ2-2; D gene: -; V gene: TRBV6-4; CDR3 protein: CASSDSSANTGELFF; CDR3 DNA: TGTGCCAGCAGTGACTCTAGCGCGAACACCGGGGAGCTGTTTTTT
clone size: many; J gene: TRBJ2-7; D gene: TRBD1; V gene: TRBV7-2; CDR3 protein: CASSDRGGALGHEQYF; CDR3 DNA: TGTGCCAGCAGCGACAGGGGCGGCGCGTTGGGCCACGAGCAGTACTTC
clone size: many; J gene: TRBJ2-5; D gene: TRBD1; V gene: TRBV7-2; CDR3 protein: CASSSGQLGQETQYF; CDR3 DNA: TGTGCCAGCAGCTCGGGACAGTTGGGTCAAGAGACCCAGTACTTC
clone size: once; J gene: TRBJ2-4; D gene: TRBD2; V gene: TRBV5-4; CDR3 protein: CASSIAGGQDIQYF; CDR3 DNA: TGTGCCAGCAGCATAGCGGGAGGGCAGGACATTCAGTACTTC
clone size: few; J gene: TRBJ2-5; D gene: -; V gene: TRBV7-9; CDR3 protein: CASSLDGHQETQYF; CDR3 DNA: TGTGCCAGCAGCTTAGACGGACACCAAGAGACCCAGTACTTC
clone size: -; J gene: TRBJ2-1; D gene: TRBD2; V gene: TRBV20-1; CDR3 protein: CSARDGGRTHNEQFF; CDR3 DNA: TGCAGTGCTAGAGATGGCGGGAGGACCCACAATGAGCAGTTCTTC
clone size: -; J gene: TRBJ1-4; D gene: -; V gene: TRBV29-1; CDR3 protein: CSVEWPWDEKLFF; CDR3 DNA: TGCAGCGTTGAGTGGCCGTGGGACGAGAAACTGTTTTTT
clone size: -; J gene: TRBJ2-3; D gene: TRBD2; V gene: TRBV4-3; CDR3 protein: CASSQDFLGTSGSTDTQYF; CDR3 DNA: TGCGCCAGCAGCCAAGATTTTCTTGGGACTAGCGGGAGTACAGATACGCAGTATTTT
clone size: few; J gene: TRBJ2-7; D gene: TRBD2; V gene: TRBV5-4; CDR3 protein: CASSVLADTYEQYF; CDR3 DNA: TGTGCCAGCAGTGTTCTAGCGGACACCTACGAGCAGTACTTC
clone size: -; J gene: TRBJ2-7; D gene: -; V gene: TRBV5-5; CDR3 protein: CASSLEAGPNYEQYF; CDR3 DNA: TGTGCCAGCAGCTTGGAGGCGGGACCCAACTACGAGCAGTACTTC
clone size: few; J gene: TRBJ2-6; D gene: -; V gene: TRBV7-9; CDR3 protein: CASSIRRSGANVLTF; CDR3 DNA: TGTGCCAGCAGCATCCGGAGGTCTGGGGCCAACGTCCTGACTTTC
clone size: few; J gene: TRBJ2-1; D gene: TRBD2; V gene: TRBV5-5; CDR3 protein: CASSPGLAGGRQFF; CDR3 DNA: TGTGCCAGCAGCCCGGGACTAGCGGGAGGCAGGCAGTTCTTC
clone size: few; J gene: TRBJ2-7; D gene: TRBD2; V gene: TRBV18; CDR3 protein: CASSPPNFAGDSYEQYF; CDR3 DNA: TGTGCCAGCTCACCGCCCAATTTCGCGGGGGACTCCTACGAGCAGTACTTC
clone size: few; J gene: TRBJ1-2; D gene: TRBD1; V gene: TRBV3-1; CDR3 protein: CASSQIDRDYGYTF; CDR3 DNA: TGTGCCAGCAGCCAGATAGACAGGGACTACGGCTACACCTTC
clone size: many; J gene: TRBJ1-4; D gene: TRBD1; V gene: TRBV9; CDR3 protein: CASSVTGTGDTNEKLFF; CDR3 DNA: TGTGCCAGCAGCGTCACAGGGACAGGAGATACTAATGAAAAACTGTTTTTT
clone size: few; J gene: TRBJ2-5; D gene: -; V gene: TRBV7-9; CDR3 protein: CASSEGFAEETQYF; CDR3 DNA: TGTGCCAGCAGCGAGGGATTTGCCGAAGAGACCCAGTACTTC
clone size: few; J gene: TRBJ2-7; D gene: -; V gene: TRBV5-1; CDR3 protein: CASSLAEGTPSYEQYF; CDR3 DNA: TGCGCCAGCAGCTTGGCCGAAGGGACACCTTCCTACGAGCAGTACTTC
clone size: few; J gene: TRBJ2-1; D gene: TRBD2; V gene: TRBV27; CDR3 protein: CASSLSGRGYNEQFF; CDR3 DNA: TGTGCCAGCAGTTTAAGCGGGAGGGGTTACAATGAGCAGTTCTTC
clone size: -; J gene: TRBJ1-6; D gene: -; V gene: TRBV9; CDR3 protein: CASSGSDRDNSPLHF; CDR3 DNA: TGTGCCAGCAGCGGGTCGGACCGTGATAATTCACCCCTCCACTTT
clone size: -; J gene: TRBJ1-4; D gene: -; V gene: TRBV18; CDR3 protein: CASSPGSANEKLFF; CDR3 DNA: TGTGCCAGCTCACCGGGGTCTGCGAATGAAAAACTGTTTTTT
clone size: many; J gene: TRBJ1-2; D gene: TRBD1; V gene: TRBV5-1; CDR3 protein: CASSLGDRALYGYTF; CDR3 DNA: TGCGCCAGCAGCTTGGGGGACAGGGCCCTATATGGCTACACCTTC
clone size: many; J gene: TRBJ2-1; D gene: TRBD2; V gene: TRBV20-1; CDR3 protein: CSAIAGGYNEQFF; CDR3 DNA: TGCAGTGCCATAGCGGGAGGGTACAATGAGCAGTTCTTC
clone size: few; J gene: TRBJ2-5; D gene: -; V gene: TRBV6-1; CDR3 protein: CASSDWGPEKAQYF; CDR3 DNA: TGTGCCAGCAGTGATTGGGGGCCGGAAAAGGCCCAGTACTTC
clone size: -; J gene: TRBJ2-3; D gene: TRBD2; V gene: TRBV6-2/TRBV6-3; CDR3 protein: CATESGSPADTQYF; CDR3 DNA: TGTGCCACCGAAAGCGGGAGTCCCGCAGATACGCAGTATTTT
clone size: -; J gene: TRBJ1-6; D gene: -; V gene: TRBV20-1; CDR3 protein: CSARESRVGNSPLHF; CDR3 DNA: TGCAGTGCTAGAGAATCCAGGGTTGGGAATTCACCCCTCCACTTT
clone size: few; J gene: TRBJ2-7; D gene: TRBD1; V gene: TRBV12-3/TRBV12-4; CDR3 protein: CASSFTRGRGYEQYF; CDR3 DNA: TGTGCCAGCAGTTTCACCAGGGGGCGCGGGTACGAGCAGTACTTC
clone size: many; J gene: TRBJ2-1; D gene: TRBD2; V gene: TRBV15; CDR3 protein: CATSAREAGNEQFF; CDR3 DNA: TGTGCCACCAGCGCCCGGGAGGCGGGGAATGAGCAGTTCTTC
clone size: -; J gene: TRBJ2-7; D gene: TRBD2; V gene: TRBV4-1; CDR3 protein: CASSLLAGVDSYEQYF; CDR3 DNA: TGCGCCAGCAGCCTACTAGCGGGAGTCGACTCCTACGAGCAGTACTTC
clone size: many; J gene: TRBJ2-5; D gene: TRBD2; V gene: TRBV18; CDR3 protein: CASLTTLAGTETETQYF; CDR3 DNA: TGTGCCAGCCTCACAACGCTAGCGGGGACCGAGACAGAGACCCAGTACTTC
clone size: few; J gene: TRBJ2-7; D gene: -; V gene: TRBV5-4; CDR3 protein: CASSPAQGEQYF; CDR3 DNA: TGTGCCAGCAGCCCCGCCCAGGGGGAGCAGTACTTC
clone size: -; J gene: TRBJ1-1; D gene: TRBD1; V gene: TRBV18; CDR3 protein: CASSTRQGAGAEAFF; CDR3 DNA: TGTGCCAGCTCGACCCGACAGGGGGCGGGGGCTGAAGCTTTCTTT
clone size: many; J gene: TRBJ1-2; D gene: -; V gene: TRBV29-1; CDR3 protein: CSVEAGGGYGYTF; CDR3 DNA: TGCAGCGTTGAGGCGGGGGGCGGCTATGGCTACACCTTC
clone size: -; J gene: TRBJ2-5; D gene: -; V gene: TRBV27; CDR3 protein: CASSLSVYQETQYF; CDR3 DNA: TGTGCCAGCAGTTTATCGGTGTACCAAGAGACCCAGTACTTC